A selection of T cell receptor beta chains follows, all from one sample in a study of blood T cell repertoires in COVID-19. Sequencing was performed with immunoSEQ multiplex PCR; in TCRdb, only in-frame clones are kept and a portion is missing. The top ten hold approximately 12% of the sample, which has roughly 200,000 clones, nearly 90% seen once. The sample consisted of peripheral blood. These receptor sequences come from a young woman who had recovered from COVID-19. Each CDR3 is given with its conserved first and last residue. Each record gives: D gene, J gene, clone size, V gene, CDR3 protein, CDR3 DNA. D genes are given only for firm matches. For some rows the clone size is stated as once, few or many, or as a class when expanded; others skip it.

NA TRBJ1-1 NA TRBV7-9 CASSLGGSGEAFF TGTGCCAGCAGCCTCGGGGGTTCGGGTGAAGCTTTCTTT
NA TRBJ2-2 NA TRBV7-6 CASSATGSGELFF TGTGCCAGCAGCGCAACAGGATCCGGGGAGCTGTTTTTT
TRBD2 TRBJ2-7 NA TRBV7-9 CASSTTSGPSYEQYF TGTGCCAGCAGCACCACTAGCGGGCCCTCCTACGAGCAGTACTTC
TRBD2 TRBJ2-3 NA TRBV11-2 CASCAGVDTQYF TGTGCCAGCTGCGCGGGGGTGGATACGCAGTATTTT
TRBD1 TRBJ1-2 NA TRBV3-1/TRBV3-2 CASSQPLTGAYGYTF TGTGCCAGCAGCCAACCACTCACAGGGGCCTACGGCTACACCTTC
NA TRBJ2-5 NA TRBV30 CAWSSEIETQYF TGTGCCTGGAGTTCCGAGATTGAGACCCAGTACTTC
NA TRBJ1-1 NA TRBV6-2/TRBV6-3 CASSYRGGNTEAFF TGTGCCAGCAGTTACAGGGGAGGGAACACTGAAGCTTTCTTT
TRBD1 TRBJ1-6 NA TRBV7-2 CASSPSGTGYRWSPLHF TGTGCCAGCAGCCCGTCCGGGACAGGCTACCGTTGGTCACCCCTCCACTTT
NA TRBJ2-1 NA TRBV15 CATSPQGLALSSYNEQFF TGTGCCACCAGCCCCCAGGGGTTAGCGCTCAGCTCCTACAATGAGCAGTTCTTC
NA TRBJ1-1 NA TRBV3-1/TRBV3-2 CASSSAGEAFF TGTGCCAGCAGCAGTGCAGGTGAAGCTTTCTTT
NA TRBJ1-5 NA TRBV6-2/TRBV6-3 CASSYTIFWDIHSNQPQHF TGTGCCAGCAGTTATACCATTTTTTGGGACATCCATAGCAATCAGCCCCAGCATTTT
NA TRBJ1-1 NA TRBV24-1 CATSDKRNTEAFF TGTGCCACCAGTGATAAGCGGAACACTGAAGCTTTCTTT
TRBD2 TRBJ2-3 NA TRBV4-2 CASSPGTSGSPDTQYF TGTGCCAGCAGCCCCGGGACTAGCGGGAGCCCAGATACGCAGTATTTT
TRBD2 TRBJ2-3 NA TRBV6-2/TRBV6-3 CASSYSLFAGTSLSDTQYF TGTGCCAGCAGTTACTCGTTGTTTGCCGGGACTAGCTTATCAGATACGCAGTATTTT
NA TRBJ2-7 once TRBV6-2/TRBV6-3 CASSNRVTREQYF TGTGCCAGCAGCAACAGGGTAACACGCGAGCAGTACTTC
NA TRBJ2-7 few TRBV5-1 CASGQPGLGVGEQYF TGCGCCAGCGGGCAACCAGGGCTCGGAGTCGGCGAGCAGTACTTC
NA TRBJ2-5 NA TRBV9 CASSPTEFQETQYF TGTGCCAGCAGCCCTACAGAATTCCAAGAGACCCAGTACTTC
TRBD2 TRBJ2-1 NA TRBV28 CASRATGTSSYNEQFF TGTGCCAGCAGGGCAACCGGGACTAGCTCCTACAATGAGCAGTTCTTC
NA TRBJ2-7 NA TRBV29-1 CSVRGGVDYEQYF TGCAGCGTCCGAGGAGGCGTCGACTACGAGCAGTACTTC
TRBD2 TRBJ2-7 NA TRBV6-2/TRBV6-3 CASSYPGLSYEQYF TGTGCCAGCAGTTATCCGGGACTATCCTACGAGCAGTACTTC
NA TRBJ2-7 NA TRBV27 CASSPLALSSYEQYF TGTGCCAGCAGTCCTCTAGCGTTGAGCTCCTACGAGCAGTACTTC
NA TRBJ1-1 NA TRBV9 CASSVEPGNTEAFF TGTGCCAGCAGCGTAGAGCCCGGGAACACTGAAGCTTTCTTT
TRBD1 TRBJ1-2 NA TRBV6-6 CASSYSTDRGGGYTF TGTGCCAGCAGTTACTCTACAGACAGGGGAGGTGGCTACACCTTC
NA TRBJ2-7 NA TRBV5-4 CASSQSRGYEQYF TGTGCCAGCAGCCAGAGCCGGGGCTACGAGCAGTACTTC
TRBD1 TRBJ1-5 NA TRBV29-1 CSVGGQGTQPQHF TGCAGCGTTGGGGGACAGGGGACTCAGCCCCAGCATTTT
TRBD1 TRBJ1-1 once TRBV11-1 CASSPRQGGRTEAFF TGTGCCAGCAGCCCGCGACAGGGGGGGAGGACTGAAGCTTTCTTT
NA TRBJ2-7 NA TRBV6-1 CASSEADRSYEQYF TGTGCCAGCAGTGAAGCAGACAGATCCTACGAGCAGTACTTC
NA TRBJ2-7 NA TRBV7-2 CASSFESYYEQYF TGTGCCAGCAGCTTCGAGAGTTACTACGAGCAGTACTTC
NA TRBJ2-7 NA TRBV14 CASSQVLRTQSKGRIHEQYF TGTGCCAGCAGCCAAGTGTTAAGAACCCAGTCGAAGGGGCGCATCCACGAGCAGTACTTC
NA TRBJ2-7 NA TRBV4-2 CASSQGGTSSYEQYF TGTGCCAGCAGCCAAGGGGGGACTTCCTCCTACGAGCAGTACTTC
NA TRBJ1-2 NA TRBV14 CASSQVTFNYGYTF TGTGCCAGCAGCCAAGTAACTTTTAACTATGGCTACACCTTC